The 14 T cell receptor beta chains listed next were all sequenced from one sample in a study of T cell changes during pregnancy in multiple sclerosis. TCRdb's table, derived via immunoSEQ multiplex PCR, lists solely in-frame clones and lacks some. The table includes about 59,000 clones, roughly nine tenths detected once. Sequences were derived from peripheral blood, sampled before pregnancy. These receptors were collected from a female donor with multiple sclerosis, enrolled in a pregnancy study.

The chain employs TRBV11-2 and TRBJ2-7, with 8 nucleotides matching TRBD2. V was clipped by 3 bases and J by 4 bases; unmatched bases: 8. The CDR3 covers 15 residues. Germline CDR1 is SGHAT and CDR2 is FQNNGV. The CDR3 DNA reads as TGTGCCAGCAGCTTTGCGTCGGGGGGGACTTACGAGCAGTACTTC. Its protein product is CASSFASGGTYEQYF.

The chain is built from TRBV9 and TRBJ1-4; TRBD1 aligns across 10 bases. J was trimmed by 0 bases and V by 3 bases; bases with no gene match: 2. The CDR3 covers 16 residues. Germline V CDR1 and CDR2: SGDLS, YYNGEE. DNA of the CDR3: TGTGCCAGCAGCGCGGACAGGGGGACAACTAATGAAAAACTGTTTTTT. Its translation is CASSADRGTTNEKLFF.

The rearrangement links TRBV4-2 to TRBJ2-7; 10 bases agree with TRBD2. V lost 0 bases and J lost 0; bases outside the gene matches: 8. CDR3 length: 18 amino acids. Germline V gene sequence: CDR1 LGHNA, CDR2 YNFKEQ. The CDR3 coding sequence is TGTGCCAGCAGCCAAGATCTTGCGGGACTAGCGAGCTCCTACGAGCAGTACTTC. This codes for CASSQDLAGLASSYEQYF.

CDR3 region: CASSQDAGIGLNTEAFF. The DNA of the CDR3 is TGTGCCAGCAGCCAAGACGCAGGGATTGGGCTAAACACTGAAGCTTTCTTT. This rearrangement joins TRBV7-3 to TRBJ1-1, with a tentative D call TRBD1 (5 bases). The germline CDR1 and CDR2 sequences are SGHTA and FQGTGA. The CDR3 is 17 amino acids. Trimming shortened V by 5 bases and J by 2 bases, and 21 bases separated the two germline ends.

The gene calls are TRBV6-6 and TRBJ2-6; 8 positions agree with TRBD1. V shed 10 bases, J shed 0 bases, and the junction held 8 bases outside the gene matches. The CDR3 has 16 residues. Per germline, CDR1 MNHNY and CDR2 SVGAGI (reference sequence). CDR3 in DNA: TGTGCCACCGCGACAGGGGTTCCCTCTGGGGCCAACGTCCTGACTTTC. This encodes CATATGVPSGANVLTF.

The chain combines TRBV19 with TRBJ1-2, with a weak D call TRBD1 (5 bases). This CDR3 has 20 residues. The V and J ends lost 0 bases and 0 bases respectively, with 23 bases between them. In germline, CDR1 is LNHDA, CDR2 SQIVND (reference sequence). The CDR3: CASSIDTPRSAREPNYGYTF. Written as DNA, the CDR3 is TGTGCCAGTAGTATAGATACTCCCCGGTCGGCCAGGGAACCTAACTATGGCTACACCTTC.

There are a few counts of this clone. The V call is TRBV15, the J call TRBJ2-2, with a tentative D call TRBD2 (6 bases). The V end lost 3 bases, the J end lost 1 base, and 6 bases lay between the germline ends. CDR1 and CDR2 (germline): LNHNV, YYDKDF (reference sequence). CDR3 size: 14 residues. The CDR3 spells CATSSGGNTGELFF. For the CDR3, the DNA is TGTGCCACCAGCAGCGGGGGGAACACCGGGGAGCTGTTTTTT.

The genes are TRBV6-5 and TRBJ1-2; 8 nucleotides match TRBD1. The germline gives CDR1 MNHEY, CDR2 SVGAGI. After removal of 5 bases from V and 6 bases from J, the junction contained 5 bases not matched to a gene. The CDR3 runs 13 residues. The CDR3 reads CASSETGAHGYTF. CDR3 coding DNA: TGTGCCAGCAGTGAGACAGGGGCCCATGGCTACACCTTC.

DNA of the CDR3: TGTGCCAGCAGCCGGGACAGGGGCGGGAATCAGCCCCAGCATTTT. It yields the protein CASSRDRGGNQPQHF. The chain uses TRBV11-2 and TRBJ1-5, with TRBD1 identical over 10 bases. Trimming removed 5 bases from V and 4 bases from J; junction bases left unmatched: 5. Germline values: CDR1 SGHAT, CDR2 FQNNGV. This CDR3 region has 15 residues.

This sequence joins TRBV9 and TRBJ2-3; maybe TRBD1 (5 bases). The V and J ends lost 0 bases and 2 bases respectively, with 7 bases between them. The CDR3 is 14 residues long. The germline V gene encodes CDR1 SGDLS and CDR2 YYNGEE. The chain's CDR3 is CASSVVDNTDTQYF. The CDR3 DNA sequence: TGTGCCAGCAGCGTAGTGGACAACACAGATACGCAGTATTTT. The variable domain in full, with the rest retrieved from reference TRBV9 and TRBJ2-3, is DSGVTQTPKHLITATGQRVTLRCSPRSGDLSVYWYQQSLDQGLQFLIQYYNGEERAKGNILERFSAQQFPDLHSELNLSSLELGDSALYFCASSVVDNTDTQYFGPGTRLTVL.

Written as DNA, the CDR3 is TGCGCCAGCAGCCAAGATAGGGGTCGGCATGGCTACACCTTC. Encoded protein: CASSQDRGRHGYTF. The chain links TRBV4-3 to TRBJ1-2; possibly TRBD1 for D (5 bases). This CDR3 region has 14 residues. Germline lookup yields CDR1 LGHNA and CDR2 YSLEER. Trimming pared 0 bases from V and 6 bases from J, leaving 11 bases between.

This rearrangement joins TRBV5-1 to TRBJ1-1; 7 bases line up with TRBD1. V dropped 4 bases and J dropped 7; count of bases not matched to a gene: 10. Germline V gene data show CDR1 as SGHRS and CDR2 as YFSETQ. The CDR3 has 14 amino acids. CDR3 DNA: TGCGCCAGCAGCCTAAACCCGGGACAGATTGAAGCTTTCTTT. Amino acids: CASSLNPGQIEAFF.

The V and J genes are TRBV5-1 and TRBJ1-4; no definite D call. V lost 4 bases and J 8 bases, leaving 12 bases between the germline ends. The CDR3 extends over 13 amino acids. The germline CDR1 and CDR2 sequences are SGHRS and YFSETQ. The CDR3 DNA sequence: TGCGCCAGCAGCCCCTCGGGTGAAGAAAAACTGTTTTTT. The encoded protein is CASSPSGEEKLFF.

The count of this clone is one. The chain recombines TRBV29-1 with TRBJ2-1, with a tentative D call TRBD1 (6 bases). Germline V gene data show CDR1 as SQVTM and CDR2 as ANQGSEA. The CDR3 is 13 amino acids. V lost 5 bases to trimming and J lost 3 bases, with 11 bases between them. The CDR3 protein is CSVNRDNYNEQFF. CDR3 in DNA: TGCAGCGTTAACCGGGACAACTACAATGAGCAGTTCTTC.